This TCR beta chain was identified in a study of T cells in Graves' hyperthyroidism and ophthalmopathy (dated by TCRdb to between 2018 and 2021). Looking at the study overall: Peripheral blood was collected at initial diagnosis, before any treatment. TCR V-J signatures able to tell the groups apart were searched for in a discovery cohort of some 97 patients, of whom 43 had Graves' ophthalmopathy and around 58 had stable Graves' hyperthyroidism. The paper reports TCR Vbeta CDR3 sequencing of fewer than 150 peripheral blood samples: under 45 ophthalmopathy, fewer than 85 hyperthyroidism and approximately 17 progressor patients. Prospective prediction of ophthalmopathy was tested in an independent validation cohort of some 19 hyperthyroidism patients and 17 patients who later progressed to ophthalmopathy. For training and testing, the 100 or so patients in the discovery cohort were randomly divided in a 7:3 ratio. After sampling, hyperthyroidism patients received methimazole starting at 30 mg daily, and ophthalmopathy patients received high-dose intravenous methylprednisolone. In addition, the study compared T-cell repertoires in thyroid tissue and in blood from 6 or 7 Graves' hyperthyroidism patients.

The TCR beta CDR3 regions were amplified from RNA transcripts. For the first round of RT-PCR on the TCR CDR3, the HTBI primer set was used together with the Qiagen OneStep RT-PCR kit. Libraries were constructed in a second round of multiplex PCR, after which size selection and purification were performed. The libraries were sequenced on an Illumina HiSeq2000 using paired-end 100 bp reads. The original pipeline was this. SOAPnuke was used to process the raw data, throwing out any read that contained adapters or uncalled bases, had a mean Phred below 15, or lacked an exact constant-primer or identifier match. COPE v1.2.5 was used to merge the high-quality paired reads, and each unique nucleotide sequence was defined as a clonotype. MiTCR v1.1 was used to align the clonotypes against IMGT TRBV, TRBD and TRBJ reference segments. Analysis was restricted to V-J combinations with a frequency above 0.0001, which covered over 98% of repertoires. The TCS score was defined as F50 (clonal expansion) divided by E x V (chaos), with BLOSUM62-based TCRdist calculated between CDR3 peptides within each V-J. Welch's t-statistics and random forest reduced 514 V-J features to 10 to 15, which were used in a naive Bayes classifier (R e1071). TCRdb took the public reads, trimmed them with fastp at Q25, ran MiXCR for clone calling and kept in-frame beta chains. A single entry per CDR3 protein holds the most common genes and DNA from its merged rows. TCRdb's processing, not the study's, gives the V and J calls here. The sample records 350,000 or so distinct CDR3 sequences, 17% of which are singletons. Clones ranked in the top ten supply 30% to 40% of the sample.

Hyperthyroidism patients were newly diagnosed, with disease duration under 2 months, and aged 18 to 65 years. Any patient with an uncontrolled infection, another autoimmune disease, pregnancy or lactation was excluded. Diagnoses were established on the basis of clinical symptoms, serum thyroxine and TRAb, thyroid ultrasound, and orbital computed tomography. Blood from progressor patients was collected at the time of first diagnosis with hyperthyroidism, before any ophthalmopathy symptoms had appeared. Ficoll-Paque density gradient centrifugation was used to isolate PBMCs from approximately 10 ml of fresh peripheral blood. Progressor patients were defined as those initially diagnosed with Graves' hyperthyroidism in whom ophthalmopathy developed during follow-up. Trizol reagent was used to extract total RNA, and RNA quality was then checked on an Agilent 2100 Bioanalyzer. As concerns this clonotype: Its recognized antigen is unknown. Qualities for individual bases were not recorded, and no much larger clone is one base off.

What the study reported, not specific to this receptor: Sample size was not statistically predetermined, and blinding of investigators to group allocation was not performed. In validation, the model predicted progression to ophthalmopathy with 55% to 71% sensitivity and 72% to 75% specificity, a median of around 6.6 months before onset. A model built on a 13 V-J signature distinguished ophthalmopathy from stable hyperthyroidism, reaching 85% to 90% sensitivity and around 81% specificity in cross-validation and 80%/75% in testing. Most expanded thyroid clonotypes (frequency above 0.001) were also detected in blood, a finding suggesting that blood repertoires may reflect thyroid immune responses.

The germline V gene encodes CDR1 SGHRS and CDR2 YFSETQ. The cysteine opens and the phenylalanine closes a CDR3 of 16 amino acids. Only the CDR3 DNA stays, 48 bases, in frame from base 1. The junction shows trimming of 3 bases on V and 1 base on J, plus 13 bases between the germline ends. The sequence is built from TRBV5-1 and TRBJ2-2; TRBD2 is perhaps the D gene, given 5 matching bases. Specimen: blood. The TCR comes from a young woman with Graves' hyperthyroidism that later progressed to Graves' ophthalmopathy. The nucleotides read TGCGCCAGCAGCTGGATATTTACTAGGAACACCGGGGAGCTGTTTTTT. Its translation is CASSWIFTRNTGELFF.